This T cell receptor beta chain was recorded in a study of T-cell reconstitution after alpha-beta-depleted transplantation in children. Preparation of the TCRbeta library was carried out with unique molecular identifiers. TCRdb reanalysed the PCR reads using MiXCR and keeps one entry per CDR3 protein. The sample includes approximately 350,000 distinct CDR3 sequences, over 9% of them seen just once. The sequence derives from a human donor who donated a stem cell graft to a child with acute lymphoblastic leukemia. This material consisted of PBMCs from the stem cell graft donor, taken from the stem cell graft.

The CDR3 nucleotides read TGTGCCAGCAGCCGACAGGGGGCTGGCAATCAGCCCCAGCATTTT. It codes for CASSRQGAGNQPQHF. The chain uses TRBV7-9 and TRBJ1-5; 10 nucleotides align to TRBD1. In germline, CDR1 is SEHNR, CDR2 FQNEAQ (reference sequence). The CDR3 is 15 amino acids. V lost 5 bases to trimming and J lost 2 bases; unmatched junction nucleotides: 3.